This is a list of T cell receptor beta chains from one sample in a study of blood T cells in healthy people across ages. TCRdb passed the 5' RACE reads through MiXCR, listing each CDR3 protein once. This table has fewer than 2 million distinct CDR3 sequences, about two fifths appearing once. Specimen: blood. All receptors come from a human donor in good health. CDR3s include the opening cysteine and the closing phenylalanine or tryptophan.

V	J	CDR3
TRBV29-1	TRBJ2-3	CSARPSQLCHTQYF
TRBV9	TRBJ1-1	CASSPSPRHTEAFF
TRBV20-1	TRBJ2-3	CSANTGMAGRDTQYF
TRBV20-1	TRBJ2-7	CSARDLLAGGYEQYF
TRBV5-1	TRBJ1-6	CASSLPMDGSPLHF
TRBV7-8	TRBJ2-7	CAGSHRAAGSYEQYF
TRBV11-2	TRBJ2-3	CASSLVLRGGAVDTQYF
TRBV7-9	TRBJ2-3	CSSRNGLFTDTQYF
TRBV6-6	TRBJ2-5	CASSHVGGETQYF
TRBV2	TRBJ2-5	CASSQLGRQSVQETQYF
TRBV20-1	TRBJ2-3	CSASTGTGGAPPDTQYF
TRBV5-8	TRBJ2-7	CASSSGTGTGEQYF
TRBV20-1	TRBJ1-2	CSARGPGGSRYGYTF
TRBV3-1	TRBJ1-2	CASSQVAGGHDGYTF
TRBV29-1	TRBJ1-2	CSVTGREAVGYTF
TRBV6-5	TRBJ1-1	CASSDIQGDAEAFF
TRBV4-1	TRBJ2-5	CASSPQGGFRTQYF
TRBV2	TRBJ2-1	CASKERGLPYNEQFF
TRBV20-1	TRBJ2-1	CSADHSGGAGNEQFF
TRBV3-1	TRBJ2-1	CASSLRGGVRSVNEQFF
TRBV5-5	TRBJ1-1	CASSLSGDLGEAFF
TRBV5-1	TRBJ1-6	CASTTGVSFEAPLHF
TRBV12-3/TRBV12-4	TRBJ1-5	CASSFGPHSNQPQHF
TRBV6-6	TRBJ1-2	CASSSSVKFGNNYGYTF
TRBV25-1	TRBJ1-6	CASSESIPGSPLHF
TRBV6-5	TRBJ1-2	CASSYSKGGPNYGYTF
TRBV9	TRBJ2-1	CASSVDISGGAQQFF
TRBV20-1	TRBJ2-1	CSARQGLYNEQFF
TRBV7-2	TRBJ2-4	CASSYTGVVKNIQYF
TRBV10-3	TRBJ2-7	CAISGPTFEQYF
TRBV7-9	TRBJ1-2	CASSPRTGDTYGYTF
TRBV7-6	TRBJ2-7	CASSGGPGASEQYF
TRBV29-1	TRBJ1-2	CSVDVPGQGADYGYTF
TRBV4-3	TRBJ2-1	CASSQWTSGNEQFF
TRBV20-1	TRBJ1-2	CSAREGRSYGYTF
TRBV6-5	TRBJ2-7	CASSYSPRQDEQYF
TRBV6-2/TRBV6-3	TRBJ2-7	CASKQGIYEQYF
TRBV12-3/TRBV12-4	TRBJ1-5	CASSLLGQRDQPQHF
TRBV4-3	TRBJ1-5	CASRLYHSEASNQPQHF
TRBV3-1	TRBJ1-2	CASSPDQGYGYTF
TRBV10-3	TRBJ1-2	CAITNNYGYTF
TRBV11-3	TRBJ2-4	CASSLVYGQGSSKNIQYF
TRBV5-1	TRBJ2-5	CASSPGTSGGPETQYF
TRBV6-5	TRBJ2-1	CASTLRQGIDEQFF
TRBV6-5	TRBJ1-5	CASKIGQGAAQPQHF
TRBV5-1	-	CASSPGVAVETQYF
TRBV5-6	TRBJ1-5	CASSIDRTSNQPQHF
TRBV6-5	TRBJ2-7	CASRLSGTGVLYEQYF
TRBV12-3/TRBV12-4	TRBJ2-3	CASSLGTVADTQYF
TRBV14	TRBJ2-3	CASSQDPIFAQYF
TRBV11-1	TRBJ2-3	CASSLTPGVSGTDTQYF
TRBV29-1	TRBJ2-3	CSVVDRVNTDTQYF
TRBV7-2	TRBJ1-2	CASSYPAPINYGYTF
TRBV20-1	TRBJ2-6	CSARDRLSGANVLTF
TRBV29-1	TRBJ2-2	CSVEIGGRGTGELFF
TRBV27	TRBJ1-1	CASSPGRRTEAFF
TRBV27	TRBJ2-1	CASGPGQYNEQFF
TRBV6-2/TRBV6-3	TRBJ2-3	CASSYPGGNTDTQYF
TRBV12-3/TRBV12-4	TRBJ2-5	CASSRRQPQETQYF